This T cell receptor beta chain was sequenced during a study of T-cell memory formation after mild COVID-19. TCRdb re-derived calls from the 5' RACE reads in MiXCR, one entry per CDR3 protein. The repertoire holds hundreds of thousands of distinct CDR3 sequences, with roughly a fifth as singletons. This clonotype was found a few times. The TCR was taken from an adult woman who had mild COVID-19 (a few samples of this study predate the infection). Cell type and time point are not known. The specimen was PBMCs or a T cell subset sorted from them (not recorded which).

CDR3 DNA sequence: TGTGCCAGCCTACAGCTCCCTAACCAGCCCCAGCATTTT. As protein: CASLQLPNQPQHF. V is TRBV9 and J is TRBJ1-5; D gene unclear. The CDR3 consists of 13 residues. Germline V gives CDR1 SGDLS, CDR2 YYNGEE. V lost 7 bases, J lost 7 bases, and 15 bases lay in between.